The entry below gives a single T cell receptor beta chain sequence along with its context. V gave up 2 bases and J gave up 0 bases, with 9 bases separating them. CDR3 length: 15 residues. From germline, CDR1 is SGHTA and CDR2 FQGTGA. TCRdb keeps only in-frame clones here, not all; method: immunoSEQ multiplex PCR. The sample lists more than 70,000 clones; 82% were seen once. This sample was taken from a study of blood T cell repertoires in COVID-19. This receptor was identified in a human donor in a cohort sampled during active COVID-19. Sequenced: peripheral blood. J is TRBJ2-3 and V is TRBV7-3; a weak D match, TRBD2 (7 bases). The CDR3 nucleotides read TGTGCCAGCAGCTTAGCGGGGGCTAGCACAGATACGCAGTATTTT. This gives the protein CASSLAGASTDTQYF. Based on the CDR3 plus reference TRBV7-3 and TRBJ2-3, the full variable domain is GAGVSQTPSNKVTEKGKYVELRCDPISGHTALYWYRQSLGQGPEFLIYFQGTGAADDSGLPNDRFFAVRPEGSVSTLKIQRTERGDSAVYLCASSLAGASTDTQYFGPGTRLTVL.